One sample yielded the 4 T cell receptor beta chains listed below, sequenced in a study of CD8+CD57+ T cells in acquired aplastic anemia. Patients chosen for sequencing had shown CD8+CD57+ cell expansion by flow cytometry. Investigators profiled TCR beta VDJ and CDR3 from genomic DNA template. MiXCR was run by TCRdb on the reads, yielding one entry per CDR3 protein. The sample lists 310,000 or so distinct CDR3 sequences, about 50% occurring once. The specimen sequenced was sorted CD4+, CD8+, or CD8+CD57+ T cells (not recorded which) from PBMCs. All receptors derive from a human donor with aplastic anemia.

This clonotype was seen many times. The chain has TRBV12-3 or TRBV12-4 and TRBJ1-2, with no clear D. CDR3 length equals 15 residues. The V gene lost 1 base and the J gene lost 1 base, with 10 bases spanning the gap. The CDR3 is CASSLVGSGNYGYTF. The CDR3, as DNA: TGTGCCAGCAGTTTAGTTGGTAGCGGTAACTATGGCTACACCTTC.

This clonotype appeared many times. V and J are TRBV12-3 or TRBV12-4 and TRBJ1-3, with no clear D. The CDR3 contains 14 residues. Trimming stripped 5 bases from V and 2 bases from J, with 10 bases between. The chain's CDR3 is CASSPDHAGNTIYF. The CDR3 coding sequence is TGTGCCAGCAGTCCGGACCATGCTGGAAACACCATATATTTT.

This clonotype was seen many times. The V gene is TRBV10-1, the J gene TRBJ2-5, with TRBD2 matching over 7 bases. Per the germline V gene, CDR1 is WNHNN and CDR2 is SYGVQD (reference sequence). The CDR3 spans 14 residues. The J segment lost 7 bases and the V segment lost 3 bases, leaving 8 bases of the junction unmatched. CDR3 residues: CASSDLTSRGTQYF. CDR3 DNA: TGCGCCAGCAGTGACCTGACTAGCCGTGGGACCCAGTACTTC.

V is TRBV24-1 and J is TRBJ2-3; tentatively, D is TRBD1 (5 bases). Trimming removed 5 bases at V and 0 bases at J, with 8 bases between. The CDR3 length is 14 residues. Germline values: CDR1 KGHDR, CDR2 SFDVKD. For the CDR3, the DNA is TGTGCCACCAGTGCCCCAGGGAGCACAGATACGCAGTATTTT. It specifies CATSAPGSTDTQYF.